Detailed here is one TCR beta chain. What it binds is not known. The CDR3 extends over 14 amino acids. Germline values: CDR1 GTSNPN, CDR2 SVGIG (reference sequence). V lost 4 bases to trimming and J lost 3 bases; unmatched junction nucleotides: 4. These data originate in a study of cytomegalovirus exposure and HLA in healthy donors. Overall study findings and caveats: A prior analysis recorded that most TCR beta V segments were productive about 87% or about 30% of the time. Within the data, a cluster of highly shared sequence variants was likely a sequencing artifact. Relative to equally common others, HLA-associated TCR beta chains showed greater clonal expansion in a later analysis.

In the PCR, 60 Vbeta and 13 Jbeta primers were used. Produced via immunoSEQ multiplex PCR; TCRdb's table is partial and in-frame only. The repertoire holds 55,000 to 70,000 clones, with around 83% as singletons. The sequence derives from a human donor in good health. This sequence joins TRBV30 and TRBJ1-2, with 11 positions matching TRBD1. Sequencing input: PBMCs. As DNA, the CDR3 is TGTGCCTGGACGAGGACAGGGGGCGACTATGGCTACACCTTC. This codes for CAWTRTGGDYGYTF. Complete variable domain (other parts from reference TRBV30 and TRBJ1-2): SQTIHQWPATLVQPVGSPLSLECTVEGTSNPNLYWYRQAAGRGLQLLFYSVGIGQISSEVPQNLSASRPQDRQFILSSKKLLLSDSGFYLCAWTRTGGDYGYTFGSGTRLTVV.